This T cell receptor beta chain appears in the sequencing data of a study of blood T cells in healthy people across ages. This CDR3 has 13 residues. The germline CDR1 and CDR2 sequences are SGHTA and FQGTGA. A second PCR of about 7 to 12 cycles used a sample-barcoded 5' primer and a J-beta primer mix. Every molecule of cDNA carried a tag from a template-switch adaptor with 12 random nucleotides. In TCRdb, the 5' RACE reads were re-called with MiXCR into one record per CDR3 protein. The sample lists under 1,100,000 distinct CDR3 sequences; about 23% were seen once. About this clonotype: One end of the junction does not line up with germline, which may come from a read error.

This sample also appeared in a second study, on T cells of mothers and their children.

The TCR comes from a girl aged 2-10 years in good health. Sequencing input: blood. This chain uses TRBV7-3 with TRBJ2-5; D possibly corresponds to TRBD2 (7 bases). The assigned J gene may be wrong: the sequence end matches TRBJ2-1 better. The CDR3 bases are TGTGTCAGCAGCTTAGGGGGGGCGGTGGAGCAGTTCTTC. As protein: CVSSLGGAVEQFF.